This T cell receptor beta chain comes out of a study of cytotoxic CD8 clonotypes in ibrutinib-treated CLL. General study points: Clonality increased at ibrutinib response and stayed stable in sustained remission. At progression, however, it fell back toward baseline. Sampling of sustained-remission and progressing patients occurred at differing times.

Genomic DNA in a quantity of about 2.1 micrograms was derived from cryopreserved PBMCs for TCR beta libraries. Sequencing was designed to attain a depth spanning 1 in 200,000 to 1 in 1 million T cells. Assay: immunoSEQ multiplex PCR; the TCRdb copy retains only in-frame clones and omits some. The sample carries about 19,000 clones, about 85% recorded once. Turning to this clone: What it binds is unknown.

With 5 bases clipped from V and 1 base from J, the junction kept 5 bases outside the gene matches. CDR1 and CDR2 (germline): LNHDA, SQIVND (reference sequence). This CDR3 contains 15 residues. The receptor was isolated from a human donor with chronic lymphocytic leukemia. The V gene is TRBV19, the J gene TRBJ1-5, with 7 bases matching TRBD1. The sequences come from PBMCs, collected before ibrutinib treatment. The CDR3 DNA sequence: TGTGCCAGTAGTGACCTGGGACAGAGCAATCAGCCCCAGCATTTT. Its protein is CASSDLGQSNQPQHF.